This T cell receptor (beta chain) originates from a study of shared clonotypes between healthy human individuals. Broader study findings: Against clonotypes common to all four donors, non-shared ones had lower generation probabilities. Sampling used blood alone; tissue repertoires probably differ.

A roughly 220 ng quantity of DNA, approximately 29,000 T cell genomes, went into the sorted-subset replicate PCRs. The data were produced by immunoSEQ multiplex PCR, yet TCRdb's version contains in-frame clones alone and is incomplete. This table has roughly 810,000 clones, approximately 97% appearing once. Losses at the gene ends were 3 bases for V and 1 base for J; bases not matched to a gene: 2. The CDR3 covers 14 residues. In germline, CDR1 is SEHNR, CDR2 FQNEAQ (reference sequence). The naive CD8 subset, CD45RO-negative cells positively selected for CCR7, excluded terminally differentiated effector memory CD45RA+ cells. A word on this clone: As yet, its antigen is unknown.

The chain is built from TRBV7-9 and TRBJ2-7; 8 nucleotides line up with TRBD1. The TCR originated in a man younger than 40 in good health. The sequencing sample was made of naive CD8+ T cells sorted from blood. The CDR3 nucleotides are TGTGCCAGCAGCTTCGGGACAGGATCCTACGAGCAGTACTTC. Protein: CASSFGTGSYEQYF.